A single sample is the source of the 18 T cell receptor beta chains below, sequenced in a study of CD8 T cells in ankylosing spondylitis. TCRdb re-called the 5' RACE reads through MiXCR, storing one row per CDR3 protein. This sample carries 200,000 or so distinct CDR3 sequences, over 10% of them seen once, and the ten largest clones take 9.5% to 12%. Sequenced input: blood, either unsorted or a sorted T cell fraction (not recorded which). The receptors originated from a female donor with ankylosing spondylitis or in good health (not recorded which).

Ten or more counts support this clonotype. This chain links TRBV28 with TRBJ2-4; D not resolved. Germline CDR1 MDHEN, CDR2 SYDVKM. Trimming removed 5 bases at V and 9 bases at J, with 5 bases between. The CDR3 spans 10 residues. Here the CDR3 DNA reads TGTGCCAGCAGTGGAGTCATTCAGTACTTC. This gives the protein CASSGVIQYF.

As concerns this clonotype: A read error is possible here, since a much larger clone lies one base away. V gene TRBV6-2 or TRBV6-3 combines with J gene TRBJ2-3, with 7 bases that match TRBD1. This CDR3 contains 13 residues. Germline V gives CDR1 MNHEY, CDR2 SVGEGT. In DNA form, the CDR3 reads TGTGCCAGTGGACAGGCTAGCACAGATGCGCAGTATTTT. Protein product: CASGQASTDAQYF.

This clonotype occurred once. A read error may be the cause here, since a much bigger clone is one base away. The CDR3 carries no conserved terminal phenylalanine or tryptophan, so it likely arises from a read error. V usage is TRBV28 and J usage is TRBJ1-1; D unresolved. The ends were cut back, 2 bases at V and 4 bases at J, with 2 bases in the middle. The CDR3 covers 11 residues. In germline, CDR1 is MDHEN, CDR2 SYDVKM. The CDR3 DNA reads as TGTGCCAGCAGTTTAACCACTGAAGCTTTCGTT. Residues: CASSLTTEAFV.

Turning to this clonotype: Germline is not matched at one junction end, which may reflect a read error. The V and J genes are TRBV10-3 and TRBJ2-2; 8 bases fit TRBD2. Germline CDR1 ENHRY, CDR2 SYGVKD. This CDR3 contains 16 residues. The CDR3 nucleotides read TGTGCCATCAATGAGTTTGCGGGAGGAGGCACCGGGGAGCTGTTTTTT. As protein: CAINEFAGGGTGELFF.

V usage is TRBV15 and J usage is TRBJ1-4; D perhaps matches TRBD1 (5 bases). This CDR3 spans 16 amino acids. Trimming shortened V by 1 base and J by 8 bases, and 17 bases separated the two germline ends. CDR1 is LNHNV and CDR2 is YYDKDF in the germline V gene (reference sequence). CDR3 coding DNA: TGTGCCACCAGCAGAGGAGGGCAGGGCCCTCAAGAAAAACTGTTTTTT. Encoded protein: CATSRGGQGPQEKLFF.

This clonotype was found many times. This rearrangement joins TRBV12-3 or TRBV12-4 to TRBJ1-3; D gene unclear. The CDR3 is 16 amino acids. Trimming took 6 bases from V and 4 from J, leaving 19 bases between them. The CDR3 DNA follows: TGTGCCAGCAGAACCTCGACCTGGGCCCCGGGAAACACCATATATTTT. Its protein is CASRTSTWAPGNTIYF.

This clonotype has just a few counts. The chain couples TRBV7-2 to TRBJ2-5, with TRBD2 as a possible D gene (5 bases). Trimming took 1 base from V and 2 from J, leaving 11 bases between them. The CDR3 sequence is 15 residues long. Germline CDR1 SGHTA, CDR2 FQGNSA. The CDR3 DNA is TGTGCCAGCAGCTTAGTGTCCAGCGGACAAGAGACCCAGTACTTC. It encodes CASSLVSSGQETQYF.

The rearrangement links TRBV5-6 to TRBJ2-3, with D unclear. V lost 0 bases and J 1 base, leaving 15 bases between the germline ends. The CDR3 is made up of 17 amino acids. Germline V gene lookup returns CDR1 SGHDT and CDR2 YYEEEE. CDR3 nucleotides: TGTGCCAGCAGCTTGGGAAGCTTCCACTTCCGCACAGATACGCAGTATTTT. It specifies CASSLGSFHFRTDTQYF.

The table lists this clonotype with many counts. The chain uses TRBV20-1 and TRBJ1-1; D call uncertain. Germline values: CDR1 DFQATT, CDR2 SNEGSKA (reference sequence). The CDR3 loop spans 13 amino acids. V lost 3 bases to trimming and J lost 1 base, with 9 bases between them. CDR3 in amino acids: CSARSNWNTEAFF. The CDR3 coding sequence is TGCAGTGCTAGGTCAAACTGGAACACTGAAGCTTTCTTT.

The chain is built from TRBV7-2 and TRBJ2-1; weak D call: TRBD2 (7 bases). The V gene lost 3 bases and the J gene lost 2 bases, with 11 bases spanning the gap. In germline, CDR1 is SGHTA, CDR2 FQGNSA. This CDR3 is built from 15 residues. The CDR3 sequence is CASSLWGGPYNEQFF. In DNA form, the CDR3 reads TGTGCCAGCAGCTTGTGGGGGGGGCCCTACAATGAGCAGTTCTTC. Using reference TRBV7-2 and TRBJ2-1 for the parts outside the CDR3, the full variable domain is GAGVSQSPSNKVTEKGKDVELRCDPISGHTALYWYRQSLGQGLEFLIYFQGNSAPDKSGLPSDRFSAERTGGSVSTLTIQRTQQEDSAVYLCASSLWGGPYNEQFFGPGTRLTVL.

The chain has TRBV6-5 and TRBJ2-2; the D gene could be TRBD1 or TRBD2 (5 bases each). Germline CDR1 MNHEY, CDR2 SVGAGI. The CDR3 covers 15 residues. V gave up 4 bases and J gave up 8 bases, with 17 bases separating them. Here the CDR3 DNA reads TGTGCCAGCAGTTTCTCCCCACGGGGCGGAGGGGAGCTGTTTTTT. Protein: CASSFSPRGGGELFF.

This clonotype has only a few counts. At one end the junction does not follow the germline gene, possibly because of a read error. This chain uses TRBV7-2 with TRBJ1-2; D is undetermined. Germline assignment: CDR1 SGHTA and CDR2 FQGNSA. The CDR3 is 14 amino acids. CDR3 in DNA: TGTGCCAGCATCTTACCATCGAAGGAGGACGGCTACACCTTC. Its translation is CASILPSKEDGYTF.

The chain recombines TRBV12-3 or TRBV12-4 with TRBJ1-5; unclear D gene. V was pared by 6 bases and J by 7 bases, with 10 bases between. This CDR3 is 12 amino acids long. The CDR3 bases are TGTGCCAGCAGCAAAGGTTCCCAGCCCCAGCATTTT. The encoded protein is CASSKGSQPQHF.

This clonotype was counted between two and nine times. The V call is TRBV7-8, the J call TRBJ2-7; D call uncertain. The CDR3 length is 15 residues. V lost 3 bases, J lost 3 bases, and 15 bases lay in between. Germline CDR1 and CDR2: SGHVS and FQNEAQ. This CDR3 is CASSFAGTPVYEQYF. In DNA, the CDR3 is TGTGCCAGCAGCTTTGCCGGTACTCCCGTCTACGAGCAGTACTTC.

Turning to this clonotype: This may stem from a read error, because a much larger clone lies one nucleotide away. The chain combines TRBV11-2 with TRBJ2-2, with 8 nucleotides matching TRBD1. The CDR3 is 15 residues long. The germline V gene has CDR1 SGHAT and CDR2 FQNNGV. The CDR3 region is CTSSLSFRGPGELFF. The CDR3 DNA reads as TGTACCAGCAGCTTATCATTCAGGGGGCCCGGGGAGCTGTTTTTT.

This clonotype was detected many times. The CDR3 spells CASRQGLGPTTYNEQFF. CDR3 DNA: TGTGCCAGCAGACAGGGGTTGGGACCAACGACCTACAATGAGCAGTTCTTC. The chain links TRBV9 to TRBJ2-1; the match to TRBD1 covers 7 bases. V lost 5 bases and J lost 2; bases outside the gene matches: 13. The CDR3 consists of 17 residues. Germline V CDR1 and CDR2: SGDLS, YYNGEE.

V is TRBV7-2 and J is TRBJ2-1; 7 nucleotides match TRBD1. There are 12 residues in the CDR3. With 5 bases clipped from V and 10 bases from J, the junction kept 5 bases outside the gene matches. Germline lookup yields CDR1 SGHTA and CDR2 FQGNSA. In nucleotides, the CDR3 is TGTGCCAGCAGCACCCAGACAGGGGAGCAGTTCTTC. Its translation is CASSTQTGEQFF.

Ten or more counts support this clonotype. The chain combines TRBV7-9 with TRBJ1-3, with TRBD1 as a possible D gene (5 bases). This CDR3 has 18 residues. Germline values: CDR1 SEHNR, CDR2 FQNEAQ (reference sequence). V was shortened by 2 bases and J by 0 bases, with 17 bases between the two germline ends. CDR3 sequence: CASSLMAGIALSGNTIYF. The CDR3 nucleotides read TGTGCCAGCAGCTTAATGGCAGGGATAGCCCTCTCTGGAAACACCATATATTTT.